This T cell receptor (beta chain) was found in a study of blood T cells in healthy people across ages. V was pared by 0 bases and J by 3 bases, with 8 bases between. CDR3 length equals 13 residues. Germline values: CDR1 DFQATT, CDR2 SNEGSKA (reference sequence). There are a few counts of this clonotype. Its target is not known. Study results and limitations: The lack of PBMC sorting stopped any conclusive naive versus antigen-experienced comparison.

With a J-beta primer mix and a sample-barcoded 5' primer, a second PCR ran about 7 to 12 cycles. Using its own MiXCR run on the 5' RACE reads, TCRdb lists one record per CDR3 protein. This table has 540,000 or so distinct CDR3 sequences, 25% to 30% appearing once. The sequence came from a woman between 65 and 79 years old in good health. Sample: blood. The V gene is TRBV20-1, the J gene TRBJ2-5, with D unclear. As DNA, the CDR3 is TGCAGTGCTAGAGAGTGGACGGAAGAGACCCAGTACTTC. It yields the protein CSAREWTEETQYF.